This T cell receptor beta chain was recorded in a study of persistence of HIV-infected CD4 T cells. Study summary: The sample holds CD4+ T cells responsive to CMV or HIV-1 Gag.

Sequencing used immunoSEQ version 4 in survey mode. Profiled with immunoSEQ multiplex PCR; TCRdb holds only in-frame clones, not every one. Among tens of thousands of clones listed, less than 85% were seen once. Remarks on this clone: Its antigen is currently unknown.

Cells were stimulated with overlapping HIV-1 Gag 15-mer peptides. CD40L/CD69 double-negative CD45RO-high memory CD4+ T cells were collected. The CDR3 is 17 residues long. The V end lost 0 bases, the J end lost 2 bases, and 15 bases lay between the germline ends. From germline, CDR1 is MGHRA and CDR2 YSYEKL. The genes are TRBV4-1 and TRBJ2-3; possibly TRBD1 or TRBD2 for D (5 bases each). This TCR was sampled from an adult man with HIV who was CMV-seropositive. Sequencing used CD4+ T cells sorted from PBMCs after roughly 18-hour stimulation, obtained from a patient who received antiretroviral therapy. The CDR3 here is CASSQDASWGFTDTQYF. The CDR3 DNA follows: TGCGCCAGCAGCCAAGACGCCTCGTGGGGGTTCACAGATACGCAGTATTTT.